What follows is one T cell receptor (beta chain) and its context. Its antigen is still unknown. The sample belongs to a study of shared clonotypes between healthy human individuals. Study-level findings and limits: Naive subsets usually exceeded memory subsets in estimated richness. Sorted-subset sequencing was shown by rarefaction to be incomplete despite large depth.

CD45RO-negative cells were positively selected for CCR7, leaving out terminally differentiated effector memory CD45RA+ cells. This CDR3 comprises 13 residues. Trimming stripped 3 bases from V and 6 bases from J, with 10 bases between. Germline assignment: CDR1 SGDLS and CDR2 YYNGEE. Sequencing used immunoSEQ multiplex PCR; TCRdb keeps in-frame clones, though not all of them. The data contain around 2.1 million clones, around 93% of them singletons. This chain uses TRBV9 with TRBJ2-1; D unclear. This TCR derives from a man aged 18 to 30 in good health. Some clones in this sample may be carry-over from other donors' samples. The sample taken for sequencing was naive CD8+ T cells from PBMCs. The CDR3 region is CASSGRTGNEQFF. In DNA, the CDR3 is TGTGCCAGCAGCGGTCGAACTGGCAATGAGCAGTTCTTC. Full variable domain (remainder filled in from reference TRBV9 and TRBJ2-1): DSGVTQTPKHLITATGQRVTLRCSPRSGDLSVYWYQQSLDQGLQFLIQYYNGEERAKGNILERFSAQQFPDLHSELNLSSLELGDSALYFCASSGRTGNEQFFGPGTRLTVL.